This T cell receptor beta chain originates from a study of blood T cell repertoires in COVID-19. Study context: Acute and convalescent COVID-19 specimens originated in the United States, Italy and Spain.

In the original processing: The assay estimated nucleated cells by amplifying reference gene primers. Sequenced by immunoSEQ multiplex PCR; TCRdb stores in-frame clones only, minus some. Clone size and V and J calls were adopted from that table, with D and trimming inferred from the DNA. Among 200,000 to 250,000 clones listed, about four fifths were seen once. Germline V gene lookup returns CDR1 SGHAT and CDR2 FQNNGV. The CDR3 length is 15 residues. The V end was cut by 0 bases, the J end by 4 bases, with 11 bases between. Allocation to cohorts depended on clinical history reported by the participants. Up to 2 weeks before entering the study, exposed participants had met a COVID-19 case.

The TCR originated in a woman aged 50 to 65 who had been exposed to COVID-19. The sequenced sample was PBMCs or T cells enriched from blood (not recorded which). The chain combines TRBV11-2 with TRBJ2-3; D might be TRBD1 (6 bases). CDR3 sequence (DNA): TGTGCCAGCAGCTTAGAGGGGGCCAGGGCAGATACGCAGTATTTT. Translation: CASSLEGARADTQYF.